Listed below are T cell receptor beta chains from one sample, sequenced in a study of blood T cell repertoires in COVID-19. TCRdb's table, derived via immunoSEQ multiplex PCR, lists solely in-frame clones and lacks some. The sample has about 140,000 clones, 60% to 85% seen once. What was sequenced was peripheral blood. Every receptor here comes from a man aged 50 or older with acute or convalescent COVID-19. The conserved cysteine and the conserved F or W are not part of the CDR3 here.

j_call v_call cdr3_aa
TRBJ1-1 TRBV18 ASSPAAGNTEAF
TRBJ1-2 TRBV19 ASSPTGTENGYT
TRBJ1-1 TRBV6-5 AILTGRGNTEAF
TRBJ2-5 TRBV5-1 ASSLNRMVETQY
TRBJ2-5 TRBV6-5 ASSYSGTGVTQY
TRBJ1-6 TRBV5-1 ASSADRGYNSPLH
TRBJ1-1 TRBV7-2 ASSLEVRGNTEAF
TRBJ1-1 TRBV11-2 ASSLSRENTEAF
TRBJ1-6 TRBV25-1 ASRPQGTGVSPLH
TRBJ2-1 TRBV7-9 ASSPPLRGGDEQF
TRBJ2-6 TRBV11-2 ASSGHRDSENVLT
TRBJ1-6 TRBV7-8 ASSRDTIYNSPLH
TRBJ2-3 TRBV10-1 ASSGRTSGGVRDTQY
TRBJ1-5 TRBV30 AWSDRGQNQPQH
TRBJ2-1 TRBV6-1 ASSENVAGGAGEQF
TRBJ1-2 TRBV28 ASRQSGYGYT
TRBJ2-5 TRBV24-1 ATSDSRKAGGVETQY
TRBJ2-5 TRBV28 ASRYSGGKETQY
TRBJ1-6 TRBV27 ASSPGRQGAGNSPLH
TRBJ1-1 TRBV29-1 SVGGQINTEAF
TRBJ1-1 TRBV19 ASSIAKGQVTEAF
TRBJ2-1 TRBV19 ASSKGAPYNEQF
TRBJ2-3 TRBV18 ASSPGLGGTQY
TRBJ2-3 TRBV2 ASSAAGTSEDTQY
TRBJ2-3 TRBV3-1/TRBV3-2 ASSQVVSFGTDTQY
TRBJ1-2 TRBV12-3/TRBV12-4 ASTSGVGYT
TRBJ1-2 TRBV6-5 ASSYSTGGYGYT
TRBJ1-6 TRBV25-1 ASGLWGSPLH
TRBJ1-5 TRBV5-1 ASSLTGTGGNQPQH
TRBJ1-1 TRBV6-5 ASSMGQGAEAF
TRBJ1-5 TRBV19 ASSAPGLINQPQH
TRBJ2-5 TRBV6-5 ASARGGPEETQY
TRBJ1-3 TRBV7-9 ASSKAEGDTIY
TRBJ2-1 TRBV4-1 ASSHVDRGSLNEQF
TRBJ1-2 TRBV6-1 ASSELLTGDYGYT
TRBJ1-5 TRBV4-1 ASSQGLVGQPQH
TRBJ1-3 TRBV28 ASSPTGGTGNTIY
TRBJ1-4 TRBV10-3 AISESNSGGEIEKLF
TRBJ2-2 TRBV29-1 SVEEGGTGEPF
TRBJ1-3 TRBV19 ASKTTGPSGNTIY
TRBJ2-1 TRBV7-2 ASSLDRHSYNEQF
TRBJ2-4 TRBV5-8 ASSLAGQGSKNIQY
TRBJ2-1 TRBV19 ASSIQNEQF
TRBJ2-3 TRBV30 AWKKRGTDTQY
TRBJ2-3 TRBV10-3 AISSLGGVAGSDTQY
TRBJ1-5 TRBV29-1 SEGQGTDSNQPQH
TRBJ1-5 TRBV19 ASTTLPLQGKAPQH
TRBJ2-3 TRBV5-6 ASSGIGLGTDTQY
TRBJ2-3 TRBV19 ASSIGWDRGTDTQY